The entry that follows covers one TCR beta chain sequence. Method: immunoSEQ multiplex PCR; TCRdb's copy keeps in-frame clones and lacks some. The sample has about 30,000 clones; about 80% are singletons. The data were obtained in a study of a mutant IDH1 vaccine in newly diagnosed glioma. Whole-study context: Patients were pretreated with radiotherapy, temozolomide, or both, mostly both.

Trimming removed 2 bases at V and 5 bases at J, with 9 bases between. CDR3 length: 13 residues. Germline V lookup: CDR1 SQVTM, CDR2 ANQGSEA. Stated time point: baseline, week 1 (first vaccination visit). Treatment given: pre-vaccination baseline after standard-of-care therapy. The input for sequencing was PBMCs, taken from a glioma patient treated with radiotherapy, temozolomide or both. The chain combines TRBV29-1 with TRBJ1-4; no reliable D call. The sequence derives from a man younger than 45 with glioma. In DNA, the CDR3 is TGCAGCGTTGAAATTTCAGGCAATGAAAAACTGTTTTTT. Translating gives CSVEISGNEKLFF.